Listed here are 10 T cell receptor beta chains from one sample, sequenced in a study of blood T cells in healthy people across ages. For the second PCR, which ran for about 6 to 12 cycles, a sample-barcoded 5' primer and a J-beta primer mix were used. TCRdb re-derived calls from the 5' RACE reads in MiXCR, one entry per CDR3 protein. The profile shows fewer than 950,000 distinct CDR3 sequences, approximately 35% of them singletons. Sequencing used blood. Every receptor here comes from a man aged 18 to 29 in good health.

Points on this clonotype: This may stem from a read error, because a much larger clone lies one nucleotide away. CDR3 region: CAGSLAMGHADEQYF. As DNA, the CDR3 is TGTGCCGGCAGTTTGGCCATGGGACACGCCGACGAGCAGTACTTC. This chain uses TRBV12-3 or TRBV12-4 with TRBJ2-7; D possibly corresponds to TRBD1 (6 bases). CDR3 length: 15 amino acids.

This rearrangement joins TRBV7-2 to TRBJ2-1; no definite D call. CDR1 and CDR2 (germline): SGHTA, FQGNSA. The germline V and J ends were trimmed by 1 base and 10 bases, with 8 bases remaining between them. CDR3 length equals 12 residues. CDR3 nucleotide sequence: TGTGCCAGCAGCTTAGTAAGTGTGGAGCAGTTCTTC. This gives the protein CASSLVSVEQFF.

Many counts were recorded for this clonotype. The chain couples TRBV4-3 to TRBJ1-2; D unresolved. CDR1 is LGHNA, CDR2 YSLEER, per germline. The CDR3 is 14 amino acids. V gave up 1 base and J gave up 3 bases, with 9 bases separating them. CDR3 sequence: CASSQAGLDYGYTF. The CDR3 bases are TGCGCCAGCAGCCAAGCTGGGCTTGACTATGGCTACACCTTC.

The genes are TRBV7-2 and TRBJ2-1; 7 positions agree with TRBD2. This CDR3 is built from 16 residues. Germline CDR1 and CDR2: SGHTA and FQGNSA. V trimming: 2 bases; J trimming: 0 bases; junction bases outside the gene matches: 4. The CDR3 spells CASSLHRGVSYNEQFF. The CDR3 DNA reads TGTGCCAGCAGCTTACATCGGGGGGTCTCCTACAATGAGCAGTTCTTC.

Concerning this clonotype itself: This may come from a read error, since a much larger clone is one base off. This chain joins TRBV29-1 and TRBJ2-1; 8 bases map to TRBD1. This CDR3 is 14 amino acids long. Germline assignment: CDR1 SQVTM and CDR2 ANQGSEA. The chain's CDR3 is CSVGDRGSYSEQFF. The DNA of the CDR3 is TGCAGCGTAGGAGACAGGGGCTCCTACAGTGAGCAGTTCTTC.

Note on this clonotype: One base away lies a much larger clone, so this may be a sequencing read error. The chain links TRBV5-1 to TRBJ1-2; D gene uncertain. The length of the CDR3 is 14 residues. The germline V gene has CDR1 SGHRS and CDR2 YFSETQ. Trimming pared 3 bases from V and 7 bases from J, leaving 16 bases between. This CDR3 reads CASSSANSEGGYTF. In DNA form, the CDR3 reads TGCGCCAGCAGCTCTGCCAATTCCGAGGGTGGCTACACCTTC.

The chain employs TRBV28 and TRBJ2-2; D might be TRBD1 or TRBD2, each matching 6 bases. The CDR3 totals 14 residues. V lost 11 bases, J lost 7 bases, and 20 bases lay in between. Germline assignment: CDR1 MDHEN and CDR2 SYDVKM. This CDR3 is CAAKVGGDIGELFF. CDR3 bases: TGTGCCGCCAAGGTGGGGGGCGACATCGGGGAGCTGTTTTTT.

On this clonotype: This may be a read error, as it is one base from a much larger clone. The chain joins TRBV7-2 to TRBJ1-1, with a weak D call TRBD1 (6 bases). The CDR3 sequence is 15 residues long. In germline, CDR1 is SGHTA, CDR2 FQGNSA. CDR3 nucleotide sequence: TGTGCCAGCGGCTTAGGAGGGGGGGGGAACACTGAAGCTTTCTTT. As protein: CASGLGGGGNTEAFF. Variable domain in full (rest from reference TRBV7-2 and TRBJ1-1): GAGVSQSPSNKVTEKGKDVELRCDPISGHTALYWYRQSLGQGLEFLIYFQGNSAPDKSGLPSDRFSAERTGGSVSTLTIQRTQQEDSAVYLCASGLGGGGNTEAFFGQGTRLTVV.

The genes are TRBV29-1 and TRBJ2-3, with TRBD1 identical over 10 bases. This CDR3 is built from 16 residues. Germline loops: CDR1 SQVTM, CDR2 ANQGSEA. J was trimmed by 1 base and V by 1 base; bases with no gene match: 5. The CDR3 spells CSVEGRQGARTDTQYF. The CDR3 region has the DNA TGCAGCGTTGAAGGCCGACAGGGGGCCCGCACAGATACGCAGTATTTT.

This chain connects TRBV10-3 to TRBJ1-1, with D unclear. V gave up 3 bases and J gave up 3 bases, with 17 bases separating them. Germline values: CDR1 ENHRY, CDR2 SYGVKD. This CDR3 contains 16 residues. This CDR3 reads CAISDLMTRQYTEAFF. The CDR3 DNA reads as TGTGCCATCAGTGACCTCATGACCCGACAATACACTGAAGCTTTCTTT.